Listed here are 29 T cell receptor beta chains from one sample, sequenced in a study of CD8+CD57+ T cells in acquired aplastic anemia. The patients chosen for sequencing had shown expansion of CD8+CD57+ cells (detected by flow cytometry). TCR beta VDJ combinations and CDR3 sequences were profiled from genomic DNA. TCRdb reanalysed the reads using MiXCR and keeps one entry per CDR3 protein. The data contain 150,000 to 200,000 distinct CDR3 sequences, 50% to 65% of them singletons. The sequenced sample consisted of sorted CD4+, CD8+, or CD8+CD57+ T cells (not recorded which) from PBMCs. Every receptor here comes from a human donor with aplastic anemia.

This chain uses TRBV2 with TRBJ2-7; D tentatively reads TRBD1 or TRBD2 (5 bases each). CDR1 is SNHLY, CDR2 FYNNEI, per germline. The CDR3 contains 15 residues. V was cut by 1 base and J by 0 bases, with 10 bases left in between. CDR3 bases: TGTGCCAGCAGTGAAGGTGGGACGGTCTCCTACGAGCAGTACTTC. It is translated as CASSEGGTVSYEQYF.

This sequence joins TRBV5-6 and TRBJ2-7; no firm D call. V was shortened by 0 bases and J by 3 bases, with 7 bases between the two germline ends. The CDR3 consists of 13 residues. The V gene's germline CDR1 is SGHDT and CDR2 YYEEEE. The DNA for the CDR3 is TGTGCCAGCAGCTTGGATAGGCACTACGAGCAGTACTTC. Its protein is CASSLDRHYEQYF.

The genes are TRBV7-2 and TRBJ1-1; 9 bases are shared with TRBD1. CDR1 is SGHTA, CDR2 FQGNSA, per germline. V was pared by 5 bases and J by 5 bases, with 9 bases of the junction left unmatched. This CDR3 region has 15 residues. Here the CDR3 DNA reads TGTGCCAGCAGCCTTCGGGACAGGGCTACGACTGAAGCTTTCTTT. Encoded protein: CASSLRDRATTEAFF.

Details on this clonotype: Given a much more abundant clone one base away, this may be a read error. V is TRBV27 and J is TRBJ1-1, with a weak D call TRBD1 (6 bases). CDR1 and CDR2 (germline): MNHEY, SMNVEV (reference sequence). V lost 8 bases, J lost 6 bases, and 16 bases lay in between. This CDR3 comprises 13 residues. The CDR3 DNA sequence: TGTGCCAGCGGACCTCAGGGGACGCCTGAAGCTTTCTTT. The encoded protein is CASGPQGTPEAFF.

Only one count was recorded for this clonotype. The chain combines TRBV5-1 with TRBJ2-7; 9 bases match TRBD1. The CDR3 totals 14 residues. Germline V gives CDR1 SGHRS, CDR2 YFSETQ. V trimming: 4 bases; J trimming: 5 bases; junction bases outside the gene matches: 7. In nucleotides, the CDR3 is TGCGCCAGCAGCGTAAACCGGGACAGGGACGAGCAGTACTTC. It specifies CASSVNRDRDEQYF.

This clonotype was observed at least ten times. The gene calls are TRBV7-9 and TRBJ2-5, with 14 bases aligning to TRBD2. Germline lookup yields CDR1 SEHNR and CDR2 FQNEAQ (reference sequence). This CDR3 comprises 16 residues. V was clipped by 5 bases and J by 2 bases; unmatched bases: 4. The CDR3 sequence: CASSLGTSGGQETQYF. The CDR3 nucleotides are TGTGCCAGCAGCCTAGGGACTAGCGGGGGTCAAGAGACCCAGTACTTC.

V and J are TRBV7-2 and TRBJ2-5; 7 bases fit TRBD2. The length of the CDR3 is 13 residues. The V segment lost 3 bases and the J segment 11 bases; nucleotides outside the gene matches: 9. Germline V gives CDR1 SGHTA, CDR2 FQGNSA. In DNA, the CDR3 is TGTGCCAGCAGCTTCTGCCGGGGGGAGGCACAGTACTTC. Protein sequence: CASSFCRGEAQYF.

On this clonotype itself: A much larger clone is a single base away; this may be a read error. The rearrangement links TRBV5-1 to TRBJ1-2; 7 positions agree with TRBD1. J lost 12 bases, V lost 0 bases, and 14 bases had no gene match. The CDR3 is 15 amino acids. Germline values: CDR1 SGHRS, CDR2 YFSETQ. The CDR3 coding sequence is TGCGCCAGCAGCTTGGACCCCGACAGGGTAGGCGGCAACACCTTC. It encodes CASSLDPDRVGGNTF.

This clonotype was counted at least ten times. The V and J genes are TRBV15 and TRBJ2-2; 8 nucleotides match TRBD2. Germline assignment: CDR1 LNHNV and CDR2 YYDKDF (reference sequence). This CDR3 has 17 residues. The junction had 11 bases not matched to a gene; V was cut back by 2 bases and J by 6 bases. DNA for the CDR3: TGTGCCACCAGCAGATCCAGGTGGCAAGCGGGGGCCGGGGAGCTGTTTTTT. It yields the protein CATSRSRWQAGAGELFF.

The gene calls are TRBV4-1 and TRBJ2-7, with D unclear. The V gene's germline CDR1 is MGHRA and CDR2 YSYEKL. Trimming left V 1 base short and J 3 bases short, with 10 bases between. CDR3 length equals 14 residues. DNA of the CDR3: TGCGCCAGCAGCCAAGCAAGGTTTATCTACGAGCAGTACTTC. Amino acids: CASSQARFIYEQYF.

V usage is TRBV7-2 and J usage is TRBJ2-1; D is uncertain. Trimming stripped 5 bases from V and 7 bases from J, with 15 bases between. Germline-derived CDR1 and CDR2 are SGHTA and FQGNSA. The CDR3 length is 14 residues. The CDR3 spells CASSLPFRSNEQFF. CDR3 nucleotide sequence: TGTGCCAGCAGCCTACCCTTCAGGAGTAATGAGCAGTTCTTC.

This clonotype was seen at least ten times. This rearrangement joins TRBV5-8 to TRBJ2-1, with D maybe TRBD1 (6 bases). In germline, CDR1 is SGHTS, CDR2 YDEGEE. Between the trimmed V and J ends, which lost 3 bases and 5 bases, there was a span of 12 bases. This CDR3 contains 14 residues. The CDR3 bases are TGTGCCAGCAGCTCTAGGAACAGGGACAATGAGCAGTTCTTC. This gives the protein CASSSRNRDNEQFF.

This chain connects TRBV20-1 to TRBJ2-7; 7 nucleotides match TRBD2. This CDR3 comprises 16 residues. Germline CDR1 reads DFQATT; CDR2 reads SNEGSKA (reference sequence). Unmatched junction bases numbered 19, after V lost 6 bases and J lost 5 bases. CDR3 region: CSADTSEWEGLDEQYF. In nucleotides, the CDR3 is TGCAGTGCAGATACCTCTGAGTGGGAGGGCCTTGACGAGCAGTACTTC.

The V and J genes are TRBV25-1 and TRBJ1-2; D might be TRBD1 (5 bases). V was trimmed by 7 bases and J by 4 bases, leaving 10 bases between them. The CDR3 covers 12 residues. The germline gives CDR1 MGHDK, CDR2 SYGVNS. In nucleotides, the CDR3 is TGTGCCAGCACCGGGACTGCCTATGGCTACACCTTC. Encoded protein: CASTGTAYGYTF.

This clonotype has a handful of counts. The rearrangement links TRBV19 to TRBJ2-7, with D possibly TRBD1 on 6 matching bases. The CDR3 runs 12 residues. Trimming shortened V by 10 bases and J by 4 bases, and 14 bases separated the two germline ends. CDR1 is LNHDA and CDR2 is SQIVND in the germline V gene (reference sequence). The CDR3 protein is CATTGSLYEQYF. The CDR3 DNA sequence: TGTGCCACCACAGGGTCGCTGTACGAGCAGTACTTC.

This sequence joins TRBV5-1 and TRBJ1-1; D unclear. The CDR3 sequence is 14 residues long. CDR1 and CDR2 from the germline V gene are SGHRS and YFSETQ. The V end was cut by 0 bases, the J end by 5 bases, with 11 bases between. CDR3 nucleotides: TGCGCCAGCAGCTTGGCCGGTTGTAGAACTGAAGCTTTCTTT. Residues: CASSLAGCRTEAFF.

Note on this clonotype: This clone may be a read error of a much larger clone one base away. CDR3 region: CANSLLRGLTDTQYF. The CDR3 nucleotides read TGTGCCAACAGCTTGCTTCGGGGACTCACAGATACGCAGTATTTT. The rearrangement joins TRBV5-6 to TRBJ2-3; tentatively, D is TRBD2 (6 bases). Germline CDR1 SGHDT, CDR2 YYEEEE. This CDR3 has 15 amino acids.

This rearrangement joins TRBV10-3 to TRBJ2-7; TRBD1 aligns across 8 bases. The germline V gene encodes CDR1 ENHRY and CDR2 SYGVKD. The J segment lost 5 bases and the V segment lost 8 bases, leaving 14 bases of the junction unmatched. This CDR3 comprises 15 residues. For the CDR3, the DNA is TGTGCCATCTGCCCGGGCCGCGACAGGGGAGACGAGCAGTACTTC. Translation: CAICPGRDRGDEQYF.

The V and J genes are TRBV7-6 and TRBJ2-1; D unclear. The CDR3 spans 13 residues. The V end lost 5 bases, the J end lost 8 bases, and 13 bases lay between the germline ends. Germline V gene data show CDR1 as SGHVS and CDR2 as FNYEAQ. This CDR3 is CASSLAGVDEQFF. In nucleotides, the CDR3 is TGTGCCAGCAGCCTCGCTGGGGTAGATGAGCAGTTCTTC.

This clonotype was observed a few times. This chain's CDR3 is CSADRRNTEAFF. The CDR3 DNA sequence: TGCAGTGCTGACCGCAGGAACACTGAAGCTTTCTTT. V and J are TRBV20-1 and TRBJ1-1, with D unresolved. Germline V gene data show CDR1 as DFQATT and CDR2 as SNEGSKA (reference sequence). The CDR3 is 12 amino acids. The V and J ends lost 5 bases and 1 base respectively, with 8 bases between them.

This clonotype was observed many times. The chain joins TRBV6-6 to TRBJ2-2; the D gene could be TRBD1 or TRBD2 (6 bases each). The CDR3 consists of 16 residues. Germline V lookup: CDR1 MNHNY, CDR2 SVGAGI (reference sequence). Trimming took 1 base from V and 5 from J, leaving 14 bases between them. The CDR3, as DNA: TGTGCCAGCAGTTACTGGGACTTACAGGGAACCGGGGAGCTGTTTTTT. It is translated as CASSYWDLQGTGELFF.

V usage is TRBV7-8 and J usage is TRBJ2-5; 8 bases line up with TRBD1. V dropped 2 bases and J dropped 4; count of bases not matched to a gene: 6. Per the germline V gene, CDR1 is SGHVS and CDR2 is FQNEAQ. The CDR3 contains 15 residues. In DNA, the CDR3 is TGTGCCAGCAGCTTAACGGCAGGGGGCGCAGAGACCCAGTACTTC. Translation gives CASSLTAGGAETQYF.

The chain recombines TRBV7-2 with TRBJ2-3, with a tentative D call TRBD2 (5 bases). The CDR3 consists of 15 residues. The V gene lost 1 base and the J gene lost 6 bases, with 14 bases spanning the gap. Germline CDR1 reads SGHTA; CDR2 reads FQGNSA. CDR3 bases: TGTGCCAGCAGCTTAGGTGAGGGATTCTCCGATACGCAGTATTTT. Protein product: CASSLGEGFSDTQYF.

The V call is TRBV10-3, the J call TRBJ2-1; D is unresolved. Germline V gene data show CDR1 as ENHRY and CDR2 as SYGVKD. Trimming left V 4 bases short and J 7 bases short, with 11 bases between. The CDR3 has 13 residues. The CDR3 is CAISAESQNEQFF. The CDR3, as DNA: TGTGCCATCAGTGCCGAGAGTCAAAATGAGCAGTTCTTC.

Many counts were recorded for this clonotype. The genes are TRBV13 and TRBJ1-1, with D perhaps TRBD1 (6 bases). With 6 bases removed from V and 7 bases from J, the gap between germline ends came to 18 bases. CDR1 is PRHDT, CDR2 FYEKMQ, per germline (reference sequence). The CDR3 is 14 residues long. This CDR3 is CASRHKGGAGEAFF. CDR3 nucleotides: TGTGCCAGCAGGCATAAGGGGGGGGCGGGTGAAGCTTTCTTT. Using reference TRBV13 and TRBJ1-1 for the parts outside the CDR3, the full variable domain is AAGVIQSPRHLIKEKRETATLKCYPIPRHDTVYWYQQGPGQDPQFLISFYEKMQSDKGSIPDRFSAQQFSDYHSELNMSSLELGDSALYFCASRHKGGAGEAFFGQGTRLTVV.

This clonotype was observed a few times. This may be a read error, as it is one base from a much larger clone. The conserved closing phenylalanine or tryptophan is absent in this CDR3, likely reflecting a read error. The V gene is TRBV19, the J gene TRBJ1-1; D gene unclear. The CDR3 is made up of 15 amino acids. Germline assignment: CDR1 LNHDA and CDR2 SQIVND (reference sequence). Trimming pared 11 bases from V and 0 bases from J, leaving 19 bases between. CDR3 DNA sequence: TGTGCCCTAAACCCAATTGGGGATTTGAACACTGAAGCTTTCCTT. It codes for CALNPIGDLNTEAFL.

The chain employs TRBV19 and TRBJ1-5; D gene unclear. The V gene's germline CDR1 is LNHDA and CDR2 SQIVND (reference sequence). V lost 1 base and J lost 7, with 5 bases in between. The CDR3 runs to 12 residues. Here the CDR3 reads CASSIGRQPQHF. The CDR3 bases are TGTGCCAGTAGTATAGGTAGGCAGCCCCAGCATTTT.

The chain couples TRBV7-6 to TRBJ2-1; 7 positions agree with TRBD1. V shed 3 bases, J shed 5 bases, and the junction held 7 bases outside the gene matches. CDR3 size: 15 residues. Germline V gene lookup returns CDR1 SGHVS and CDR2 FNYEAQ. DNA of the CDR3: TGTGCCAGCAGCTTGTCTCGCCAGGGGGACAATGAGCAGTTCTTC. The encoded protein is CASSLSRQGDNEQFF.

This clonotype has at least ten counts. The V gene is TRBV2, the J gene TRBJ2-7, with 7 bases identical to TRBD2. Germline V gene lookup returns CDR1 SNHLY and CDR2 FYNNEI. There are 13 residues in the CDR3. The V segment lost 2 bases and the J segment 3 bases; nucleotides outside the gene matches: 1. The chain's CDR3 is CASSEWTSYEQYF. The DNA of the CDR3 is TGTGCCAGCAGTGAATGGACTAGCTACGAGCAGTACTTC. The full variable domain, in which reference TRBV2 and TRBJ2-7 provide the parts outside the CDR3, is EPEVTQTPSHQVTQMGQEVILRCVPISNHLYFYWYRQILGQKVEFLVSFYNNEISEKSEIFDDQFSVERPDGSNFTLKIRSTKLEDSAMYFCASSEWTSYEQYFGPGTRLTVT.